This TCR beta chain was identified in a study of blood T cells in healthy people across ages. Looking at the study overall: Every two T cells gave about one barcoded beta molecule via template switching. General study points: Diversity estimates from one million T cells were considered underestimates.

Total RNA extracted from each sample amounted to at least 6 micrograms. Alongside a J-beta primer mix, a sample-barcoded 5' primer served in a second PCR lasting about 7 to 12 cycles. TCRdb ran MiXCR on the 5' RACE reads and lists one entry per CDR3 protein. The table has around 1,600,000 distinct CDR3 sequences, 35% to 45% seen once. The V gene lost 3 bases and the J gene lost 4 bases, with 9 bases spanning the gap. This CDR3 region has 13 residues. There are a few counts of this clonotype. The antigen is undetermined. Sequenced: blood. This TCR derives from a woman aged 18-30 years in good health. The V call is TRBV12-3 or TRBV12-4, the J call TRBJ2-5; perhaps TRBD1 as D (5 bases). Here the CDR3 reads CASSFDSLETQYF. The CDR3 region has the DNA TGTGCCAGCAGTTTTGACAGTCTAGAGACCCAGTACTTC.